These 2 T cell receptor beta chains share one sample of origin, sequenced in a study of a mutant IDH1 vaccine in newly diagnosed glioma. Documented time point: week 11, during vaccination. In every dose of vaccine, 300 ug of mutant IDH1 20-mer peptide was given alongside topical imiquimod. Assay used: immunoSEQ multiplex PCR; TCRdb lists only in-frame clones, some missing. The data contain about 36,000 clones, 80% of them singletons. Antigens for these TCRs are unknown. The sample consisted of peripheral blood mononuclear cells (PBMCs), taken from a glioma patient whose treatment included an IDH1 peptide vaccine. The receptor source for this set is a young woman with glioma. Some clones in this sample may be carry-over from other donors' samples.

This chain connects TRBV6-6 to TRBJ2-7, with D possibly being TRBD1 (8 bases). V was clipped by 7 bases and J by 1 base, with 17 bases between them. CDR3 length: 15 amino acids. Per germline, CDR1 MNHNY and CDR2 SVGAGI (reference sequence). For the CDR3, the DNA is TGTGCCAGCACCTCAGGGGGCGGGGGATCCTACGAGCAGTACTTC. Protein sequence: CASTSGGGGSYEQYF.

This clone has just one count. J is TRBJ2-3 and V is TRBV2; 7 bases match TRBD1. Germline V gene sequence: CDR1 SNHLY, CDR2 FYNNEI. This CDR3 region has 16 residues. The J segment lost 0 bases and the V segment lost 1 base, leaving 4 bases of the junction unmatched. CDR3 DNA sequence: TGTGCCAGCAGTGAAGAAGGGGGCCTTAGCACAGATACGCAGTATTTT. It specifies CASSEEGGLSTDTQYF.